Sequencing of this T cell receptor beta chain was carried out in a study of identifying expanded T cells in peripheral blood. General study results and limits: Clone count variance between approximately two-week samples rose with total template count. Over about two and four weeks, about 15 and 19 clones changed, versus 1.2 between replicates.

With respect to this clone: Its specificity is unknown.

Healthy donors had no documented immune events, such as infections, while sampled. The method was immunoSEQ multiplex PCR; TCRdb's version includes in-frame clones alone and lacks a portion of them. Of about 52,000 clones listed, around 82% were seen once; the top ten hold around 15%. The CDR3 runs 15 residues. Looked up from germline, CDR1 is SGHVS and CDR2 is FQNEAQ. V lost 0 bases and J lost 0, with 8 bases in between. The clonotype comes from a person aged 18 to 69 in good health. The specimen sequenced was blood. The V and J genes are TRBV7-8 and TRBJ1-1; D call uncertain. The CDR3 sequence is CASSLAETMNTEAFF. The CDR3 DNA is TGTGCCAGCAGCTTAGCGGAGACCATGAACACTGAAGCTTTCTTT.